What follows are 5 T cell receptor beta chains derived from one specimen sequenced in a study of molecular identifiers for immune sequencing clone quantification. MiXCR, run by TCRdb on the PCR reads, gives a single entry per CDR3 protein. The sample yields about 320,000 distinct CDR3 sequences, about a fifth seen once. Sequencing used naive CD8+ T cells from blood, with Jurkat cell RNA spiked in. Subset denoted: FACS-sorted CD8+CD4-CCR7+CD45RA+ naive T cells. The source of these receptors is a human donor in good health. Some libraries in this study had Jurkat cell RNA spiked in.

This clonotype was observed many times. The CDR3 reads CSVHTEAGENTGELFF. CDR3 sequence (DNA): TGCAGCGTTCATACCGAAGCGGGAGAGAACACCGGGGAGCTGTTTTTT. The rearrangement uses TRBV29-1 and TRBJ2-2; TRBD2 aligns across 8 bases. Trimming at V came to 5 bases and at J to 1 base, leaving 9 bases not matched to a gene. Per the germline V gene, CDR1 is SQVTM and CDR2 is ANQGSEA. This CDR3 contains 16 residues.

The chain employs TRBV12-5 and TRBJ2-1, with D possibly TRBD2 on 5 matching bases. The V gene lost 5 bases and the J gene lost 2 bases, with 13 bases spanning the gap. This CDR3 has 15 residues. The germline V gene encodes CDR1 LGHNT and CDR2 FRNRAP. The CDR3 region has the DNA TGTGCTAGTGGTCTCACCCACGGGGCCTACAATGAGCAGTTCTTC. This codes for CASGLTHGAYNEQFF. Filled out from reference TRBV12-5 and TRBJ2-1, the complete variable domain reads DARVTQTPRHKVTEMGQEVTMRCQPILGHNTVFWYRQTMMQGLELLAYFRNRAPLDDSGMPKDRFSAEMPDATLATLKIQPSEPRDSAVYFCASGLTHGAYNEQFFGPGTRLTVL.

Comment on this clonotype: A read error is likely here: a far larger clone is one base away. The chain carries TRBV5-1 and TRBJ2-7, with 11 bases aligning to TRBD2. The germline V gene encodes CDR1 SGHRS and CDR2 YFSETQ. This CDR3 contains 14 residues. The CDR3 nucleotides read TGCACCAGCAGCTTAGCGGGAGGGCCCTACGAGCAGTACTTC. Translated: CTSSLAGGPYEQYF.

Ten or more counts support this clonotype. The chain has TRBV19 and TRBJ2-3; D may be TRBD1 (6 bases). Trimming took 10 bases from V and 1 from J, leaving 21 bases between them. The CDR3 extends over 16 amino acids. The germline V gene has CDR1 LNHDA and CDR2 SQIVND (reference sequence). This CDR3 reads CATSEPQGPGTDTQYF. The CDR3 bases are TGTGCCACCTCGGAACCACAGGGACCTGGCACAGATACGCAGTATTTT.

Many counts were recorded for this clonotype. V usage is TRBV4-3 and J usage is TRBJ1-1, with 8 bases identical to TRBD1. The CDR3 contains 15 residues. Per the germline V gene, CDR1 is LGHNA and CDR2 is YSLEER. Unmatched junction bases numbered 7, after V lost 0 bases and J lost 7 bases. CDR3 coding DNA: TGCGCCAGCAGCCAAGAGCGGGTCAGGGGGCTTGAAGCTTTCTTT. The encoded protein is CASSQERVRGLEAFF.